This TCR beta chain was identified in a study of blood T cell repertoires in COVID-19. On the study more broadly: Samples came from the United States, Italy and Spain, spanning acute and convalescent COVID-19. Nucleic acid was either cDNA or gDNA, and it came from T cells, B-cell-depleted T cells, or PBMCs.

V was trimmed by 1 base and J by 4 bases, leaving 5 bases between them. Germline CDR1 is SGHTA and CDR2 is FQGNSA. This CDR3 contains 14 residues. Per the study methods: Estimation of nucleated cell counts was performed using reference gene primer amplification. The method was immunoSEQ multiplex PCR; TCRdb's version includes in-frame clones alone and lacks a portion of them. The V and J calls and the clone size are those of that table, but D and trimming were determined from the DNA. The sample lists about 190,000 clones, 75% to 95% seen once, with approximately 0.5% in the top ten. This receptor was identified in a man aged 50-60 years with acute or convalescent COVID-19. Sequenced material: peripheral blood. V usage is TRBV7-2 and J usage is TRBJ1-6; D remains unclear. In DNA form, the CDR3 reads TGTGCCAGCAGCTTAGGGAGATATAATTCACCCCTCCACTTT. Translating it yields CASSLGRYNSPLHF.